These 5 T cell receptor beta chains originate from one sample sequenced in a study of CD8 T cells in Susac syndrome. Random-hexamer reverse transcription was applied to about 0.45 to 1 ug RNA. TCRdb re-analysed the immunoSEQ multiplex PCR reads in MiXCR, keeping a single row per CDR3 protein. The repertoire has 69,000 or so distinct CDR3 sequences, around 95% of them found once; the top ten carry about 0.22%. Sequencing used CD8+ T cells from PBMCs. All receptors come from a human donor in good health.

This chain joins TRBV3-1 and TRBJ2-7; D possibly corresponds to TRBD2 (6 bases). V dropped 4 bases and J dropped 0 bases, with 10 bases sitting between them. The CDR3 sequence is 14 residues long. CDR1 LGHDT and CDR2 YNNKEL come from the germline V gene (reference sequence). CDR3 residues: CASSPSGSSYEQYV. CDR3 nucleotide sequence: TGTGCCAGCAGCCCATCCGGGAGCTCCTACGAGCAGTACGTC.

The chain uses TRBV6-5 and TRBJ1-5; possibly TRBD1 for D (5 bases). The V gene's germline CDR1 is MNHEY and CDR2 SVGAGI. The CDR3 runs 15 residues. The germline V and J ends were trimmed by 6 bases and 4 bases, with 16 bases remaining between them. CDR3 DNA: TGTGCCAGCAGCGACGGACCGAGGGGAAATCAGCCCCAGCATTTT. As protein: CASSDGPRGNQPQHF.

This chain connects TRBV2 to TRBJ1-6; D perhaps matches TRBD1 (6 bases). V shed 3 bases and J shed 7 bases, with 13 bases lying between them. Germline V gene data show CDR1 as SNHLY and CDR2 as FYNNEI. The CDR3 runs 15 residues. In nucleotides, the CDR3 is TGTGCCAGCAGTGAGGGGGGGCGCTTGAATTCACCCCTCCACTTT. Protein: CASSEGGRLNSPLHF.

The chain has TRBV30 and TRBJ2-3; maybe TRBD2 (5 bases). V was clipped by 4 bases and J by 4 bases, with 12 bases between them. Germline V gene data show CDR1 as GTSNPN and CDR2 as SVGIG (reference sequence). The CDR3 runs to 13 residues. The CDR3 spells CAWTLGMADTQYF. The CDR3 DNA reads TGTGCCTGGACCCTCGGGATGGCAGATACGCAGTATTTT.

V usage is TRBV13 and J usage is TRBJ2-7; TRBD1 aligns across 7 bases. CDR3 length equals 17 residues. Per the germline V gene, CDR1 is PRHDT and CDR2 is FYEKMQ (reference sequence). The ends lost 4 bases at V and 0 bases at J; junction bases unmatched: 12. The DNA for the CDR3 is TGTGCCAGCAGCTCCCGCCCGACAGGGTCATTCTCCTACGAGCAGTACTTC. Protein sequence: CASSSRPTGSFSYEQYF.